This entry features one T cell receptor beta chain sequence. Its antigen is undetermined. The data originate from a study of Ad26.COV2.S vaccination and SARS-CoV-2 variants. Sequenced by immunoSEQ multiplex PCR; TCRdb stores in-frame clones only, minus some. The sample has roughly 300,000 clones; 65% to 90% are singletons. CDR3 size: 18 residues. The sample's treatment: about 20 received Ad26.COV2.S at low or high dose, single or two shots; about 5 received placebo; per-sample allocation not given. Sampling took place 63 days after the first vaccine or placebo injection. Regarding the study as a whole: Across vaccine and placebo recipients, the breadth of non-spike TCRs was similar.

The chain employs TRBV21-1 and TRBJ2-3; the table's D call TRBD2 went unverified against the DNA. TRBV21-1 is designated a pseudogene. The material was peripheral blood, obtained in a trial of Ad26.COV2.S vaccine versus placebo. The TCR sequence derives from a person aged 18-65 years who received the Ad26.COV2.S COVID-19 vaccine or a placebo. The CDR3 here is CASSKVIRWETSTDTQYF. CDR3 DNA sequence: TGTGCCAGCAGCAAAGTGATCCGTTGGGAGACTAGCACAGATACGCAGTATTTT.